This TCR beta chain was identified during a study of T cells after yellow fever vaccination. Study conclusions and caveats: Post-booster repertoires contained most primary-vaccination clones again (96% CD4, about 88% CD8). A faster peak, day 5 versus 15, was reached by the weaker secondary response. Some clonotypes were seen in both the CD4 and the CD8 compartments. These made up a small share and likely arose from convergent recombination.

Germline CDR1 is MDHEN and CDR2 is SYDVKM. This CDR3 has 16 residues. V lost 5 bases and J lost 4; bases outside the gene matches: 12. This clonotype was observed a handful of times. Its antigen is unidentified. The TCR cDNA carried a universal primer site and UMIs from 5'RACE template switching. MiXCR, applied by TCRdb to the 5' RACE reads, yields one record per CDR3 protein. This sample has some 320,000 distinct CDR3 sequences, with over 3.5% found just once. The chain links TRBV28 to TRBJ2-3, with TRBD2 matching 7 bases. The clonotype originates from a man between 18 and 29 years old who received the YFV17D yellow fever vaccine. This specimen was PBMCs, taken 5 days after the yellow fever booster vaccination. The CDR3 is CASSTQAGPVADTQYF. CDR3 sequence (DNA): TGTGCCAGCAGTACGCAAGCGGGGCCCGTGGCAGATACGCAGTATTTT.